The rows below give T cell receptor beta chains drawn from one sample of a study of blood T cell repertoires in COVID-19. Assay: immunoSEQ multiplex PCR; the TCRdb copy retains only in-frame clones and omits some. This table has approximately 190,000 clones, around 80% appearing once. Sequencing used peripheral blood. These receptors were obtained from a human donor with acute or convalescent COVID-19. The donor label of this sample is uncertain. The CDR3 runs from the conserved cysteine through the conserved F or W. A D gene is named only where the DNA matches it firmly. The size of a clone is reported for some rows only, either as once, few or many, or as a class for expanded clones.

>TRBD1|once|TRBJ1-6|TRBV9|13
CASSRTGDSPLHF
TGTGCCAGCAGCCGTACAGGGGATTCACCCCTCCACTTT
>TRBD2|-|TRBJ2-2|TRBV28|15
CASSQTSGRTGELFF
TGTGCCAGCAGCCAGACTAGCGGGAGGACCGGGGAGCTGTTTTTT
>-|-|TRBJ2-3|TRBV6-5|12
CAGGKGGDTQYF
TGTGCCGGGGGGAAGGGAGGAGATACGCAGTATTTT
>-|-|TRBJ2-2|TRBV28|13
CATQTPFPGELFF
TGTGCCACCCAGACTCCCTTCCCCGGGGAGCTGTTTTTT
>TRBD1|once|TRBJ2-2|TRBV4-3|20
CASSQGVGTGWGKNTGELFF
TGCGCCAGCAGCCAAGGTGTGGGGACAGGGTGGGGAAAGAACACCGGGGAGCTGTTTTTT
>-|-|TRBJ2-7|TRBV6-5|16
CASSYSGRASSYEQYF
TGTGCCAGCAGTTACTCAGGCAGGGCAAGCTCCTACGAGCAGTACTTC
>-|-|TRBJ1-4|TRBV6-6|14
CASSPTTTNEKLFF
TGTGCCAGCAGTCCCACAACAACTAATGAAAAACTGTTTTTT
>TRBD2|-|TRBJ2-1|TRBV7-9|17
CASSPRGSGSSYNEQFF
TGTGCCAGCAGCCCCCGGGGGAGCGGGAGCTCCTACAATGAGCAGTTCTTC
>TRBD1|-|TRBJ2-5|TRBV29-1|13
CSVRRGGRETQYF
TGCAGCGTTCGGAGAGGGGGCCGCGAGACCCAGTACTTC
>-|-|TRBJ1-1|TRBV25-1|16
CASSEQRPKQGSKAFF
TGTGCCAGCAGTGAGCAAAGGCCCAAACAGGGATCGAAAGCTTTCTTT
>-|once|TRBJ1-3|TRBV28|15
CASSLLRGAGNTIYF
TGTGCCAGCAGTTTATTAAGGGGTGCAGGAAACACCATATATTTT
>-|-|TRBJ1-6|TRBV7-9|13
CASSLNSNSPLHF
TGTGCCAGCAGCTTAAACAGCAATTCACCCCTCCACTTT
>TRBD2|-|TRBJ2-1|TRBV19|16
CASSRRDYGSYNEQFF
TGTGCCAGTAGTCGCCGGGACTACGGATCCTACAATGAGCAGTTCTTC
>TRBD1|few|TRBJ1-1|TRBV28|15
CASRAQGAVDTEAFF
TGTGCCAGCAGAGCACAGGGGGCGGTGGACACTGAAGCTTTCTTT
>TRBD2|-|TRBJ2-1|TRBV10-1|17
CASRPGLAGGRDNEQFF
TGCGCCAGCAGACCGGGACTAGCGGGGGGGAGGGACAATGAGCAGTTCTTC
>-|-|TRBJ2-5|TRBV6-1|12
CASSEVPTTQYF
TGTGCCAGCAGTGAAGTCCCTACGACCCAGTACTTC
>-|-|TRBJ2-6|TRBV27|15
CASSLSGGANGVLTF
TGTGCCAGCAGTTTGAGTGGGGGGGCCAACGGCGTCCTGACTTTC
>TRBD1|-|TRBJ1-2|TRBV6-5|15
CASSGPTGGDYGYTF
TGTGCCAGCAGCGGGCCGACAGGGGGGGACTATGGCTACACCTTC
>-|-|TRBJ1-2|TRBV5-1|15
CASSTNTGNLYGYTF
TGCGCCAGCAGCACGAATACAGGAAACCTCTATGGCTACACCTTC
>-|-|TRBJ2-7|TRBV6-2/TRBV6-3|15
CASSYSDSTSYEQYF
TGTGCCAGCAGTTACTCCGACAGTACCTCCTACGAGCAGTACTTC
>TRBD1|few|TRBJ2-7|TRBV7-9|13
CASLPDREYEQYF
TGTGCCAGCCTCCCGGACAGGGAGTACGAGCAGTACTTC
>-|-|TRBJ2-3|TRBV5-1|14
CASSLSAGSDTQYF
TGCGCCAGCAGCTTGTCGGCAGGGTCCGATACGCAGTATTTT
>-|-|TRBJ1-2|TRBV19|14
CASSSRGPAFGYTF
TGTGCCAGTAGTAGCAGGGGACCTGCGTTCGGCTACACCTTC
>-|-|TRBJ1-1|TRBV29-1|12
CSVDSEFTEAFF
TGCAGCGTCGACAGTGAATTCACTGAAGCTTTCTTT
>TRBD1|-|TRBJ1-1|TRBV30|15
CAWSSIDRVNGEAFF
TGTGCCTGGAGTTCGATCGACAGGGTAAACGGTGAAGCTTTCTTT
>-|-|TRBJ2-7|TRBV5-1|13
CASRQGINDEQYF
TGCGCCAGCAGACAGGGTATTAACGACGAGCAGTACTTC
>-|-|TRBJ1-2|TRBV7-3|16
CASSLGRQRFNYGYTF
TGTGCCAGCAGCTTAGGTCGACAACGATTTAACTATGGCTACACCTTC
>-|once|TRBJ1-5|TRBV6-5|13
CASSISSNQPQHF
TGTGCCAGCAGTATTAGCAGCAATCAGCCCCAGCATTTT
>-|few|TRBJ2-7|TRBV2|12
CASKPWRNEQYF
TGTGCCAGCAAACCCTGGAGGAACGAGCAGTACTTC
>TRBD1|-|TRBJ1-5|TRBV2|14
CASLDQGGNQPQHF
TGTGCCAGCCTCGACCAGGGGGGCAATCAGCCCCAGCATTTT
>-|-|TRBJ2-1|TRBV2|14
CASSGGLSYNEQFF
TGTGCCAGCAGTGGAGGCCTCTCCTACAATGAGCAGTTCTTC
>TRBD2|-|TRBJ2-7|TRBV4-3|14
CASSRLAGEYEQYF
TGCGCCAGCAGCCGACTAGCGGGAGAGTACGAGCAGTACTTC
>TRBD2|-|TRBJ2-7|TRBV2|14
CASRRTSASYEQYF
TGTGCCAGCAGGAGGACTAGCGCCTCCTACGAGCAGTACTTC
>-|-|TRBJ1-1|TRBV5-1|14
CASSYGGLNTEAFF
TGCGCCAGCAGCTATGGGGGCTTGAACACTGAAGCTTTCTTT
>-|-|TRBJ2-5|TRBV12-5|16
CASGLWQGHYQETQYF
TGTGCTAGTGGTTTGTGGCAGGGTCATTACCAAGAGACCCAGTACTTC
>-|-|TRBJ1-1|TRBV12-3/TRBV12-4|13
CASNVQGNTEAFF
TGTGCCAGCAACGTACAGGGAAACACTGAAGCTTTCTTT
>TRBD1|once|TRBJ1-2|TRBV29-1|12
CSGGQGALGYTF
TGCAGCGGGGGACAGGGGGCGCTTGGCTACACCTTC
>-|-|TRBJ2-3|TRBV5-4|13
CASSLAGTDTQYF
TGTGCCAGCAGCTTGGCAGGCACAGATACGCAGTATTTT
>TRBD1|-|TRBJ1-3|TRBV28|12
CASSTGQGKRAF
TGTGCCAGCAGTACGGGACAGGGGAAAAGGGCGTTT
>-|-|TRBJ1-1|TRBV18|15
CASSLLELPNTEAFF
TGTGCCAGCTCACTATTAGAGCTTCCTAACACTGAAGCTTTCTTT
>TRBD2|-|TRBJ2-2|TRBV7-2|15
CASSSSGLTTGELFF
TGTGCCAGCAGCTCATCGGGACTAACCACCGGGGAGCTGTTTTTT
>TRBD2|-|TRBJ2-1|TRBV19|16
CASSELAVSSYNEQFF
TGTGCCAGTAGTGAACTAGCGGTTAGCTCCTACAATGAGCAGTTCTTC
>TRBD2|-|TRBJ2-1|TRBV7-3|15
CASSSPGLGVGEQFF
TGTGCCAGCAGCTCGCCGGGACTAGGGGTGGGTGAGCAGTTCTTC
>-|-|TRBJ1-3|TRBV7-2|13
CASSPSSGNTIYF
TGTGCCAGCAGCCCTAGCTCTGGAAACACCATATATTTT